Below are 24 T cell receptor beta chains sequenced from a single sample in a study of blood T cell repertoires in COVID-19. The repertoire was sequenced with immunoSEQ multiplex PCR; TCRdb's copy has only in-frame clones and lacks some. The sample contains approximately 280,000 clones, about nine tenths of which appear only once. Material for sequencing was PBMCs or T cells enriched from blood (not recorded which). The receptors derive from a woman younger than 35 who had recovered from COVID-19.

CDR3 in amino acids: CASSQVDSSYEQYF. Written as DNA, the CDR3 is TGTGCCAGCAGCCAAGTCGACAGCTCCTACGAGCAGTACTTC. The chain recombines TRBV27 with TRBJ2-7, with D maybe TRBD1 (5 bases). CDR3 length: 14 amino acids. V lost 6 bases and J 0 bases, leaving 12 bases between the germline ends. Germline loops: CDR1 MNHEY, CDR2 SMNVEV (reference sequence).

This rearrangement joins TRBV12-3 or TRBV12-4 to TRBJ2-7; D is ambiguous. Trimming pared 2 bases from V and 6 bases from J, leaving 11 bases between. CDR3 length: 13 residues. The CDR3: CASSLHEDPEQYF. The CDR3 region has the DNA TGTGCCAGCAGTTTACATGAGGATCCCGAGCAGTACTTC.

The rearrangement links TRBV6-2 or TRBV6-3 to TRBJ2-3, with 10 bases that match TRBD2. The CDR3 loop spans 16 amino acids. Germline loops: CDR1 MNHEY, CDR2 SVGEGT. Trimming removed 5 bases from V and 1 base from J; junction bases left unmatched: 6. The CDR3 region is CASSTGTSVGTDTQYF. DNA for the CDR3: TGTGCCAGCAGTACCGGGACTAGCGTAGGCACAGATACGCAGTATTTT.

V gene TRBV10-2 combines with J gene TRBJ1-1, with 8 bases aligning to TRBD1. With 3 bases clipped from V and 0 bases from J, the junction kept 6 bases outside the gene matches. CDR1 WSHSY and CDR2 SAAADI come from the germline V gene. This CDR3 is built from 16 residues. The CDR3 protein is CASSDRPGGMNTEAFF. The CDR3 nucleotides read TGCGCCAGCAGTGATCGGCCAGGGGGCATGAACACTGAAGCTTTCTTT.

The chain recombines TRBV18 with TRBJ2-2, with 7 bases matching TRBD1. The CDR3 length is 15 residues. Germline CDR1 is KGHSH and CDR2 is LQKENI. V lost 5 bases to trimming and J lost 1 base; unmatched junction nucleotides: 4. The CDR3 region has the DNA TGTGCCAGCTCAACAAGGACAGGGAACACCGGGGAGCTGTTTTTT. Protein: CASSTRTGNTGELFF.

The chain is built from TRBV7-8 and TRBJ1-4, with 8 bases aligning to TRBD1. Germline V gene sequence: CDR1 SGHVS, CDR2 FQNEAQ. V lost 0 bases, J lost 8 bases, and 14 bases stayed unmatched. The CDR3 length is 18 residues. Here the CDR3 DNA reads TGTGCCAGCAGCTTAGCGCTTCTTCACCGGGACAGGAGAGAAAAACTGTTTTTT. This codes for CASSLALLHRDRREKLFF.

The chain carries TRBV5-6 and TRBJ1-2; 8 nucleotides match TRBD1. Germline V CDR1 and CDR2: SGHDT, YYEEEE. The V and J ends lost 7 bases and 5 bases, in that order; junction bases with no gene match: 10. The CDR3 has 14 amino acids. The CDR3 loop is CASLPRGRGYGYTF. In DNA, the CDR3 is TGTGCCAGCCTTCCCAGGGGGCGCGGGTATGGCTACACCTTC.

This sequence joins TRBV30 and TRBJ1-3; D uncertain. Germline CDR1 GTSNPN, CDR2 SVGIG (reference sequence). The CDR3 loop spans 14 amino acids. The V end was cut by 0 bases, the J end by 9 bases, with 15 bases between. The DNA of the CDR3 is TGTGCCTGGAGTGTAGGTCAGGCGGGAGGCACCATATATTTT. Translated, it gives CAWSVGQAGGTIYF.

The chain uses TRBV10-3 and TRBJ1-5; D is unclear. The germline V gene encodes CDR1 ENHRY and CDR2 SYGVKD. The CDR3 sequence is 16 residues long. Deletions cut 4 bases from V and 2 bases from J, with 15 bases between. CDR3 sequence reads: CAISGEATVGNQPQHF. Written as DNA, the CDR3 is TGTGCCATCAGTGGGGAGGCAACTGTGGGCAATCAGCCCCAGCATTTT.

The chain has TRBV3-1 (or the pseudogene TRBV3-2) and TRBJ1-2; D unclear. The CDR3 loop spans 13 amino acids. Germline loops: CDR1 LGHDT, CDR2 YNNKEL (reference sequence). V was shortened by 1 base and J by 4 bases, with 7 bases between the two germline ends. CDR3 sequence: CASSQGRFYGYTF. The CDR3, as DNA: TGTGCCAGCAGCCAAGGCAGGTTCTATGGCTACACCTTC.

This clone came up once. The chain employs TRBV15 and TRBJ1-4, with D unresolved. The CDR3 length is 16 residues. The V gene lost 0 bases and the J gene lost 7 bases, with 15 bases spanning the gap. Germline loops: CDR1 LNHNV, CDR2 YYDKDF (reference sequence). CDR3 in DNA: TGTGCCACCAGCAGAGATCTACCGGGTTCGGGTGAAAAACTGTTTTTT. Amino acids: CATSRDLPGSGEKLFF.

About this clone itself: Other DNA sequences in the sample encode the same CDR3. The gene calls are TRBV5-1 and TRBJ2-2; D perhaps matches TRBD1 (6 bases). Trimming removed 0 bases from V and 1 base from J, with 7 bases in between. The CDR3 extends over 15 amino acids. Germline V gives CDR1 SGHRS, CDR2 YFSETQ. The CDR3 here is CASSLDRVNTGELFF. Written as DNA, the CDR3 is TGCGCCAGCAGCTTGGACAGGGTGAACACCGGGGAGCTGTTTTTT.

V usage is TRBV3-1 (or the pseudogene TRBV3-2) and J usage is TRBJ2-5; 13 bases fit TRBD2. With V trimmed by 3 bases and J by 5 bases, 3 bases remained unmatched. This CDR3 spans 15 amino acids. Germline V CDR1 and CDR2: LGHDT, YNNKEL (reference sequence). The chain's CDR3 is CASSQTSGGRETQYF. CDR3 DNA: TGTGCCAGCAGCCAGACTAGCGGGGGGAGGGAGACCCAGTACTTC.

The chain uses TRBV11-3 and TRBJ2-3, with a tentative D call TRBD2 (5 bases). Trimming stripped 5 bases from V and 2 bases from J, with 14 bases between. The CDR3 totals 15 residues. Germline lookup yields CDR1 SGHNT and CDR2 YENEEA. The CDR3 reads CASSARGSDTDTQYF. The CDR3 bases are TGTGCCAGCAGCGCGAGAGGGAGTGACACAGATACGCAGTATTTT.

The CDR3 loop is CASSPRTDRDDQTTYEQYF. The CDR3 coding sequence is TGTGCCAGCAGCCCGAGAACGGACAGGGACGACCAAACAACCTACGAGCAGTACTTC. The chain uses TRBV7-2 and TRBJ2-7, with 8 bases aligning to TRBD1. The germline V gene encodes CDR1 SGHTA and CDR2 FQGNSA. This CDR3 region has 19 residues. J was trimmed by 2 bases and V by 5 bases; bases with no gene match: 20.

This clone was found once. V usage is TRBV12-5 and J usage is TRBJ2-2; 8 bases fit TRBD2. This CDR3 has 15 residues. V shed 7 bases, J shed 6 bases, and the junction held 10 bases outside the gene matches. Germline lookup yields CDR1 LGHNT and CDR2 FRNRAP. The DNA of the CDR3 is TGTGCTAGTGCCCCCCCCGGGGGGGCGGCCGGGGAGCTGTTTTTT. Translated, it gives CASAPPGGAAGELFF.

This chain joins TRBV11-2 and TRBJ2-7; 12 bases map to TRBD2. The CDR3 is 17 amino acids. V was pared by 4 bases and J by 6 bases, with 13 bases of the junction left unmatched. Looked up from germline, CDR1 is SGHAT and CDR2 is FQNNGV. CDR3 nucleotide sequence: TGTGCCAGCAGCTCAGGACTAGCGGGAACGGTCTGGTCCGAGCAGTACTTC. Residues: CASSSGLAGTVWSEQYF.

This clone showed up just once. The V gene is TRBV5-1, the J gene TRBJ2-7; TRBD2 is a possible D gene (5 bases). Deletions cut 2 bases from V and 2 bases from J, with 17 bases between. The germline CDR1 and CDR2 sequences are SGHRS and YFSETQ. There are 16 residues in the CDR3. As DNA, the CDR3 is TGCGCCAGCAGCTTTAATGCGGGTGAGCGGCCCTACGAGCAGTACTTC. Translated: CASSFNAGERPYEQYF.

V gene TRBV3-1 (or the pseudogene TRBV3-2) combines with J gene TRBJ2-7; TRBD1 matches at 7 bases. The length of the CDR3 is 12 residues. Losses at the gene ends were 0 bases for V and 8 bases for J; bases not matched to a gene: 1. Germline V CDR1 and CDR2: LGHDT, YNNKEL (reference sequence). In DNA form, the CDR3 reads TGTGCCAGCAGCCAAGAGGACAGGAAGCAGTACTTC. Translated, it gives CASSQEDRKQYF.

The chain combines TRBV7-3 with TRBJ1-2; D gene ambiguous. V lost 2 bases to trimming and J lost 4 bases, with 14 bases between them. This CDR3 has 15 amino acids. In germline, CDR1 is SGHTA, CDR2 FQGTGA. CDR3 in amino acids: CASSLAGDLSYGYTF. CDR3 coding DNA: TGTGCCAGCAGCTTAGCCGGGGATCTTAGCTATGGCTACACCTTC.

The chain recombines TRBV19 with TRBJ1-6, with D tentatively TRBD1 (5 bases). From germline, CDR1 is LNHDA and CDR2 SQIVND (reference sequence). With 2 bases removed from V and 12 bases from J, the gap between germline ends came to 11 bases. The CDR3 extends over 13 amino acids. The DNA for the CDR3 is TGTGCCAGTAGTATAAATGGGGCCGAACCCCTCCACTTT. Translating it yields CASSINGAEPLHF.

Details on this clone: The same CDR3 arises from other DNA sequences in this sample as well. This chain links TRBV14 with TRBJ1-6; no definite D call. V dropped 5 bases and J dropped 7 bases, with 12 bases sitting between them. The CDR3 has 14 amino acids. Per germline, CDR1 SGHDN and CDR2 FVKESK. The CDR3 region has the DNA TGTGCCAGCAGCACGGACTTCCCCAATTCACCCCTCCACTTT. Translating gives CASSTDFPNSPLHF.

The DNA of the CDR3 is TGTGCCAGCAGTTACTCCAGGTTGGAGGGTAGCTACGAGCAGTACTTC. Its protein product is CASSYSRLEGSYEQYF. V and J are TRBV6-5 and TRBJ2-7; possibly TRBD2 for D (6 bases). V was pared by 0 bases and J by 3 bases, with 15 bases between. This CDR3 has 16 residues. From germline, CDR1 is MNHEY and CDR2 SVGAGI.

The CDR3 protein is CASRPGQGWADTQYF. DNA of the CDR3: TGTGCCAGCAGACCGGGACAGGGTTGGGCAGATACGCAGTATTTT. V usage is TRBV11-2 and J usage is TRBJ2-3; TRBD1 matches 9 bases. Germline V gene sequence: CDR1 SGHAT, CDR2 FQNNGV. This CDR3 has 15 residues. Trimming removed 6 bases from V and 4 bases from J; junction bases left unmatched: 8.